This T cell receptor (beta chain) was identified during a study of T cell repertoires and HLA-DP antigens (dated by TCRdb to the late 2010s). Background on the whole study: An in vitro model of CD4+ T cell alloreactivity against allogeneic HLA-DP presented by transduced HeLa cells was used in the study. One alloantigen differed from self by one peptide-binding groove amino acid, whereas the other differed by ten, modelling structurally similar versus dissimilar alloantigens. The three donors, two male and one female, ranged from the 18-to-29 to the 60-to-69 age band. On average, 218.4 ng of DNA went in for sorted CD137+CD4+ samples, versus 1,200 ng for pre-culture CD4+ samples.

The paper's findings and limits, for the study overall: Clones undetected before culture had an average cumulative frequency of roughly 35% against one allele versus 50.6% against the other. Limitations included only a few donors, a non-physiological HeLa antigen-presenting system, and the use of total CD4+ responder cells. Naive and memory CD4+ repertoires were not analysed separately. Clonality of sorted CD137+ cells was similar against both alloantigens (approximately 0.39) and much higher than in pre-culture samples (about 0.037).

Turning to this clone: The antigen it binds to is not known. Base qualities are not at hand, and no much larger clone is one base apart.

The immunoSEQ multiplex PCR, with forward primers for 54 TRBV segments and reverse primers for 13 TRBJ segments, was used to amplify TCRB CDR3 regions. Deep resolution, with a target of approximately 180,000 T cell genomes, was applied to the sequencing of pre-culture CD4+ samples. Amplicons were sequenced on an Illumina HiSeq System, producing 87 bp reads covering the CDR3. The authors' analysis ran thus. Reads were corrected for PCR and sequencing errors, and CDR3 regions were defined by alignment to IMGT reference sequences. Synthetic template pools were used to estimate the numbers of templates and unique rearrangements. Clonality was computed by subtracting Pielou's evenness from 1. The Daley-Smith estimator was used to estimate richness. Morisita's index was used to measure repertoire overlap. Clones present in cultured samples but not detected in the pre-culture repertoire of the same donor were defined as low-abundance clones. The table was pulled from immuneACCESS by TCRdb, which kept in-frame rearrangements only. Such tables lose some clones; where checked, under half of the loss comes from unresolved V genes, and the rest has no known cause. From that table come the V and J calls and clone size; the DNA was used to work out D and trimming. In this sample the table shows about 89,000 clones, roughly 86% of which occur a single time. The top ten clonotypes cover about 1.7% of the sample.

Untouched CD4+ T cells were isolated from Ficoll-separated PBMC by magnetic bead negative selection, reaching an average purity of about 98%. Untouched CD4+ T cells were isolated with magnetic beads from Ficoll-separated PBMC, and a purity of approximately 98% was reached with negligible CD8+ contamination. Peripheral blood mononuclear cells came from the buffy coats of a few healthy blood donors. CMV seronegative status was shared by all three donors. The DNeasy Blood & Tissue Kit was used to extract genomic DNA. TCRB sequencing was performed on genomic DNA from sorted CD137+CD4+ cells and pre-culture CD4+ baseline samples from each subject. Based on the germline V gene, the CDR1 and CDR2 sequences are MDHEN and SYDVKM. At the junction V is shortened by 5 bases and J by 3 bases; bases outside the gene matches: 8. Counted from cysteine to phenylalanine, this CDR3 has 15 amino acids. Just the 45-base CDR3 DNA is kept, in frame starting at base 1.

Material for sequencing was CD4+ T cells from PBMCs. Rearrangement joined TRBV28 to TRBJ2-3; the junction holds 7 bases that match TRBD1. This clonotype was obtained from a man aged 45 to 65 in good health and CMV-seronegative. The CDR3 region has the sequence CASSIPQGSTDTQYF. The sequenced DNA: TGTGCCAGCAGTATCCCACAGGGGAGTACAGATACGCAGTATTTT.